This T cell receptor beta chain was profiled in a study of blood T cell repertoires in COVID-19. Across the study: From T cells, B-cell-depleted T cells, or PBMCs came the material, which was cDNA or gDNA.

Trimming shortened V by 0 bases and J by 1 base, and 7 bases separated the two germline ends. Germline loops: CDR1 SGHRS, CDR2 YFSETQ. This CDR3 region has 14 residues. Here immunoSEQ multiplex PCR was the method, and the copy in TCRdb shows in-frame clones only, minus some. Among about 61,000 clones listed, about 91% were seen once. This rearrangement joins TRBV5-1 to TRBJ1-2, with a possible D match to TRBD1 (5 bases). The sequencing sample was made of peripheral blood. This TCR was sampled from a woman at least 80 years old with active COVID-19. This CDR3 reads CASSLVGLNYGYTF. DNA of the CDR3: TGCGCCAGCAGCTTGGTGGGGCTTAACTATGGCTACACCTTC. Full variable domain (remainder filled in from reference TRBV5-1 and TRBJ1-2): KAGVTQTPRYLIKTRGQQVTLSCSPISGHRSVSWYQQTPGQGLQFLFEYFSETQRNKGNFPGRFSGRQFSNSRSEMNVSTLELGDSALYLCASSLVGLNYGYTFGSGTRLTVV.